This T cell receptor beta chain was sequenced for a study of shared clonotypes between healthy human individuals. Naive CD8 cells lacked CD45RO, underwent positive selection for CCR7 and left out terminally differentiated effector memory CD45RA+ cells. The table came from immunoSEQ multiplex PCR; TCRdb's copy has only in-frame clones and leaves some out. This sample has around 2,000,000 clones; 85% to 95% occur once, and the top ten carry about 1.5%. This clone was seen only once. The CDR3 is 16 amino acids. Unmatched junction bases numbered 9, after V lost 3 bases and J lost 5 bases. Germline V lookup: CDR1 MNHEY, CDR2 SMNVEV (reference sequence).

The source material was naive CD8+ T cells from PBMCs. V and J are TRBV27 and TRBJ2-2; TRBD1 matches at 7 bases. The TCR originated in a man between 18 and 29 years old in good health. Some clones in this sample may be carry-over from other donors' samples. The DNA of the CDR3 is TGTGCCAGCAGTTTCCGTGACAGGGTTCGTACCGGGGAGCTGTTTTTT. It codes for CASSFRDRVRTGELFF.